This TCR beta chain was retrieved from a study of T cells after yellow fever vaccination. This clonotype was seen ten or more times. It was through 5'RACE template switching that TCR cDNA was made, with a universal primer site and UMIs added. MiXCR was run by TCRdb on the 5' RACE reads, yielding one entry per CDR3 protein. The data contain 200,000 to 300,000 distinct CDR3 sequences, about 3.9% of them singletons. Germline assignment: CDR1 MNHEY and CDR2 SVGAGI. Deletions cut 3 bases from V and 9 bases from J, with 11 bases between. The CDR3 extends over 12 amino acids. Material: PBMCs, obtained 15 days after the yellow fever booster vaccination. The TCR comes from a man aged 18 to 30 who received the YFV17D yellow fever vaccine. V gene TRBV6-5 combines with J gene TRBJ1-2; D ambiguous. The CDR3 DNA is TGTGCCAGCAGTTATACGCCGGGCCGCTACACCTTC. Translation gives CASSYTPGRYTF.